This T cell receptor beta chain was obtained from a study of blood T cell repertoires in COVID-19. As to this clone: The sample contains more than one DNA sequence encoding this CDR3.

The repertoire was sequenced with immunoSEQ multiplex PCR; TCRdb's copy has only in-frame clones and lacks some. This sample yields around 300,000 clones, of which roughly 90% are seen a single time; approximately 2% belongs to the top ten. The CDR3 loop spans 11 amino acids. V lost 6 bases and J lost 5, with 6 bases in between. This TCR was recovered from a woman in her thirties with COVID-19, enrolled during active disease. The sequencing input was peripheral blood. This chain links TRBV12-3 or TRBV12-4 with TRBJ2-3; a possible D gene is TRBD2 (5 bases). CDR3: CASSGGDTQYF. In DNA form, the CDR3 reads TGTGCCAGCAGCGGAGGAGATACGCAGTATTTT.